These T cell receptor beta chains were read from a single sample in a study of Tregs in tolerant kidney transplant recipients. Produced via immunoSEQ multiplex PCR; TCRdb's table is partial and in-frame only. The table records roughly 49,000 clones, about 90% of them present only once. The specimen was Tregs from blood. These receptors were taken from a human donor in good health. Both conserved end residues are part of each CDR3. A D gene is named only where the DNA matches it firmly. Size is stated for part of the rows, as once, few or many counts, or as a class when the clone is expanded.

D	V	J	size	DNA	CDR3
-	TRBV9	TRBJ2-2	-	TGTGCCAGCAGCCCCCCCCGGGGCGTCCGTGGCACCGGGGAGCTGTTTTTT	CASSPPRGVRGTGELFF
-	TRBV20-1	TRBJ2-7	-	TGCAGTGCTACCCAACCCTACGAGCAGTACTTC	CSATQPYEQYF
TRBD2	TRBV5-1	TRBJ2-1	-	TGCGTCAGCAGAAGGTCCGGGACTAGCGGGAGTGTAGCCAATGAGCAGTTCTTC	CVSRRSGTSGSVANEQFF
-	TRBV11-2	TRBJ2-1	-	TGTGCCAGCAGCCCCTACCTGGAGGCGAATGAGCAGTTCTTC	CASSPYLEANEQFF
-	TRBV29-1	TRBJ1-6	-	TGCAGCGTCGCCTACTCCGGTCTCGGTTCACCCCTCCACTTT	CSVAYSGLGSPLHF
-	TRBV6-5	TRBJ1-2	-	TGTGCCAGCAGTTACTCGAGCCCCAGCAGTCGAGGCTACACCTTC	CASSYSSPSSRGYTF
-	TRBV4-1	TRBJ1-1	-	TGCGCCAGCAGCCAGGTAGTACTAACGAACGCTGAAGCTTTCTTT	CASSQVVLTNAEAFF
-	TRBV18	TRBJ2-2	-	TGTGCCAGCTCAAGGGATGGGAACACCGGGGAGCTGTTTTTT	CASSRDGNTGELFF
-	TRBV5-1	TRBJ1-2	once	TGCGCCAGCAGCTTGAATAGGCAGGGGCTGGATGGCTACACCTTC	CASSLNRQGLDGYTF
-	TRBV6-6	TRBJ1-4	few	TGTGCCAGCAGTTACGTCGGGGGCTTGTTTTTT	CASSYVGGLFF
-	TRBV2	TRBJ2-3	-	TGTGCCAGCAGTGCTGAGGGAACTAGCACAGATACGCAGTATTTT	CASSAEGTSTDTQYF
-	TRBV2	TRBJ1-2	-	TGTGCCAGCAGTGGTGGGGAGCGTAACTCCTATGGCTACACCTTC	CASSGGERNSYGYTF
-	TRBV5-1	TRBJ2-3	-	TGCGCCAGCAGCTTGGGACGCCAAAGCACAGATACGCAGTATTTT	CASSLGRQSTDTQYF
TRBD2	TRBV2	TRBJ2-7	once	TGTGCCAGCAGTAAGAGACAGATAGCGGGGGGTTACTACGAGCAGTACTTC	CASSKRQIAGGYYEQYF
TRBD1	TRBV5-1	TRBJ1-1	-	TGCGCCAGCAGCCTAGTACCAGGGGGGGTGAACACTGAAGCTTTCTTT	CASSLVPGGVNTEAFF
TRBD2	TRBV5-1	TRBJ2-5	-	TGCGCCAGCAGCTTGGGTAGCGGGGGCTTTCAAGAGACCCAGTACTTC	CASSLGSGGFQETQYF
-	TRBV30	TRBJ2-7	-	TGTGCCTGGAGTTCGACGGGGTGGTACGAGCAGTACTTC	CAWSSTGWYEQYF
-	TRBV19	TRBJ1-3	-	TGTGCCAGTAGTTTCCGAGGGGCTGGAAACACCATATATTTT	CASSFRGAGNTIYF
TRBD2	TRBV19	TRBJ2-1	-	TGTGCCAGCAGGGAGCGGGGGGCCTCCTACAATGAGCAGTTCTTC	CASRERGASYNEQFF
-	TRBV5-1	TRBJ2-7	-	TGCGCCAGCAGCCCCCAGCCGGGAACAACAAGCTCCTACGAGCAGTACTTC	CASSPQPGTTSSYEQYF
-	TRBV29-1	TRBJ1-2	-	TGCAGCGTGCACACAGACTACTATGGCTACACCTTC	CSVHTDYYGYTF
-	TRBV4-2	TRBJ1-2	-	TGTGCCAGCAGCCAAGATAGTTCTAACAGGCAGAACTATGGCTACACCTTC	CASSQDSSNRQNYGYTF
-	TRBV6-5	TRBJ2-3	-	TGTGCCAGCAGAGGCGGCAGCACAGATACGCAGTATTTT	CASRGGSTDTQYF
TRBD2	TRBV5-6	TRBJ2-5	-	TGTGCCAGCAGCTTGGCCTGGGGGACTAGCGGGAGGGCCTTCGAGACCCAGTACTTC	CASSLAWGTSGRAFETQYF
-	TRBV11-2	TRBJ2-5	-	TGTGCCAGCAGCTTAGACCCATTGGGAACCCAGTACTTC	CASSLDPLGTQYF
-	TRBV5-1	TRBJ2-7	-	TGCGCCAGCAGCTTGGCTGCGGGAAATTACGAGCAGTACTTC	CASSLAAGNYEQYF
-	TRBV4-2	TRBJ2-1	-	TGTGCCAGCAGCCAAGAAAGTCAGCCCACTAGCTCCTACAATGAGCAGTTCTTC	CASSQESQPTSSYNEQFF
-	TRBV18	TRBJ2-7	-	TGTGCCAGCTCACCGATAGGGGTTACCTACGAGCAGTACTTC	CASSPIGVTYEQYF
-	TRBV15	TRBJ1-4	-	TGTGCCACCAGCAGACAGGGTGCGGGTGAAAAACTGTTTTTT	CATSRQGAGEKLFF
TRBD2	TRBV11-2	TRBJ2-7	-	TGTGCCAGCAGCTATAGTAGCGGGCGCTACGAGCAGTACTTC	CASSYSSGRYEQYF
-	TRBV30	TRBJ1-2	once	TGTGCCTGGAGCGCTTCAGCGTTCTATGGCTACACCTTC	CAWSASAFYGYTF
TRBD1	TRBV4-1	TRBJ1-2	-	TGCGCCAGCAGCCCGGGACAGGGGGTTAACTATGGCTACACCTTC	CASSPGQGVNYGYTF
-	TRBV10-1	TRBJ2-7	few	TGCGCCAGCACTCACGGTCCTTACGAGCAGTACTTC	CASTHGPYEQYF
TRBD2	TRBV5-1	TRBJ2-2	-	TGCGCCAGCAGCCCACTAGCGGGAGCCCGAACCGGGGAGCTGTTTTTT	CASSPLAGARTGELFF
-	TRBV9	TRBJ1-2	-	TGTGCCAGCAGCGTACAAGGAGATACCAACTATGGCTACACCTTC	CASSVQGDTNYGYTF
-	TRBV7-6	TRBJ1-2	-	TGTGCCAGCAGCATCTGGGGGGATGGCTACACCTTC	CASSIWGDGYTF
TRBD2	TRBV5-1	TRBJ2-3	-	TGCGCCAGCAGCTCTTCTCAACTAGCGGGAGCTAGGGCAGATACGCAGTATTTT	CASSSSQLAGARADTQYF
-	TRBV5-1	TRBJ2-1	-	TGCGCCAGCAGCTTGATTCCGGGTTGGAATGAGCAGTTCTTC	CASSLIPGWNEQFF
TRBD1	TRBV10-3	TRBJ2-6	-	TGTGCCATCAGCTTCGGACAGGGTGGGGCCAACGTCCTGACTTTC	CAISFGQGGANVLTF
-	TRBV6-6	TRBJ2-3	-	TGTGCCAGCAGCGTCCGCCTCGGAGATACGCAGTATTTT	CASSVRLGDTQYF
TRBD2	TRBV6-1	TRBJ2-5	-	TGTGCCAGCAGTGGCCGACTAGCGGGAGAAGAGACCCAGTACTTC	CASSGRLAGEETQYF
-	TRBV19	TRBJ1-5	-	TGTGCCAGTACTATCGGACAAGAACAGCCCCAGCATTTT	CASTIGQEQPQHF
-	TRBV7-3	TRBJ2-2	-	TGTGCCAGCAGCTTCCCCCCTGGCAGCCAGAACACCGGGGAGCTGTTTTTT	CASSFPPGSQNTGELFF
TRBD1	TRBV13	TRBJ2-7	-	TGTGCCAGCAGCAGAGACCCCTCGAGACAGGGAACCTACGAGCAGTACTTC	CASSRDPSRQGTYEQYF
-	TRBV6-5	TRBJ2-7	-	TGTGCCAGCAGTCCCGGACATTCGAGGGACTACGAGCAGTACTTC	CASSPGHSRDYEQYF